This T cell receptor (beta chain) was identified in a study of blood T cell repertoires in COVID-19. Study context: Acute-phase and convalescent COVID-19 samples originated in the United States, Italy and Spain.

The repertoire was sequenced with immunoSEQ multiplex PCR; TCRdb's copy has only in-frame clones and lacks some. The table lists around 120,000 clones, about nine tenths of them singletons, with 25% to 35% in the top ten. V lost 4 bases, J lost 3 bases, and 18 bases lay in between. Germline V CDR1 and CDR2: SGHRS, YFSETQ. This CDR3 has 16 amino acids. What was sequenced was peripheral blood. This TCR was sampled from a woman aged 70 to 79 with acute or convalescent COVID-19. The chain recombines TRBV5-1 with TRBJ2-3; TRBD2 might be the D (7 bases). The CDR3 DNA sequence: TGCGCCAGCAGCACCGCACGCGGGGGCCTTACAGATACGCAGTATTTT. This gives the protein CASSTARGGLTDTQYF. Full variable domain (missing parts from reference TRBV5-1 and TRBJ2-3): KAGVTQTPRYLIKTRGQQVTLSCSPISGHRSVSWYQQTPGQGLQFLFEYFSETQRNKGNFPGRFSGRQFSNSRSEMNVSTLELGDSALYLCASSTARGGLTDTQYFGPGTRLTVL.